Each of the 7 T cell receptor beta chains below was sequenced from the same sample in a study of vaccination effects on CD4 cells after COVID-19. Libraries were prepared by immunoSEQ multiplex PCR; TCRdb keeps only in-frame clonotypes and omits some of them. This repertoire shows 20,000 to 30,000 clones, more than 75% found once; its top ten account for 15% to 20%. The ViraFEST assay expanded antigen-specific CD4+ T cells with viral peptide pools before sequencing. The authors isolated CD4+ T cells after about 10 days of culture. From March to December 2020, the person had a SARS-CoV-2 infection that was confirmed by PCR. These receptors are not linked to any known antigen. The specimen was CD4+ T cells from PBMCs cultured with HCoV-NL63 spike peptides, collected before COVID-19 vaccination. The receptors shown here come from a human donor who had a prior SARS-CoV-2 infection.

In its sample, this clone was seen a few times. This rearrangement joins TRBV25-1 to TRBJ2-7, with D hard to call. V was shortened by 2 bases and J by 2 bases, with 10 bases between the two germline ends. Germline V gene lookup returns CDR1 MGHDK and CDR2 SYGVNS. CDR3 length: 14 residues. The CDR3 protein is CASSEPGPTYEQYF. DNA of the CDR3: TGTGCCAGCAGTGAACCTGGACCTACCTACGAGCAGTACTTC.

This clone was counted a single time. In DNA form, the CDR3 reads TGTGCCAGCTCACCACGTAGGACTAGCGGGACGCTCCCGGGGCTCTACAATGAGCAGTTCTTC. Translated, it gives CASSPRRTSGTLPGLYNEQFF. The V and J genes are TRBV18 and TRBJ2-1; 12 nucleotides align to TRBD2. The CDR3 spans 21 residues. CDR1 KGHSH and CDR2 LQKENI come from the germline V gene. The J segment lost 3 bases and the V segment lost 1 base, leaving 16 bases of the junction unmatched. The whole variable domain, filled in from reference TRBV18 and TRBJ2-1, reads NAGVMQNPRHLVRRRGQEARLRCSPMKGHSHVYWYRQLPEEGLKFMVYLQKENIIDESGMPKERFSAEFPKEGPSILRIQQVVRGDSAAYFCASSPRRTSGTLPGLYNEQFFGPGTRLTVL.

The CDR3 protein is CASSIFRSQNYGYTF. CDR3 DNA sequence: TGTGCCAGTAGTATCTTCCGCAGTCAGAACTATGGCTACACCTTC. The genes are TRBV19 and TRBJ1-2; D is unresolved. Germline values: CDR1 LNHDA, CDR2 SQIVND (reference sequence). Trimming took 3 bases from V and 2 from J, leaving 13 bases between them. The CDR3 runs to 15 residues.

This clone showed up just once. Here the CDR3 DNA reads TGTGCCAGCAGCCTCCCCCCCGGAGATACGCAGTATTTT. Its translation is CASSLPPGDTQYF. This chain uses TRBV7-9 with TRBJ2-3; D remains ambiguous. CDR1 is SEHNR, CDR2 FQNEAQ, per germline (reference sequence). CDR3 length: 13 residues. V lost 5 bases to trimming and J lost 5 bases, with 11 bases between them.

This sequence joins TRBV21-1 and TRBJ2-7; the D call TRBD1 from the table was never checked on the DNA. TRBV21-1 is a listed pseudogene. The CDR3 consists of 17 residues. CDR3 sequence: CASSRGSPTGRSYEQYF. The CDR3 region has the DNA TGTGCCAGCAGCAGGGGCTCTCCGACAGGGCGAAGCTACGAGCAGTACTTC.

This chain connects TRBV4-2 to TRBJ2-2, with D hard to call. The length of the CDR3 is 14 residues. Germline CDR1 is LGHNA and CDR2 is YNFKEQ. The V and J ends lost 1 base and 2 bases respectively, with 5 bases between them. This CDR3 reads CASSQGPNTGELFF. The CDR3 nucleotides are TGTGCCAGCAGCCAAGGGCCTAACACCGGGGAGCTGTTTTTT.

The rearrangement links TRBV18 to TRBJ2-7, with a weak D call TRBD2 (6 bases). The V end was cut by 3 bases, the J end by 0 bases, with 21 bases between. CDR1 and CDR2 from the germline V gene are KGHSH and LQKENI. The CDR3 runs 18 residues. In DNA form, the CDR3 reads TGTGCCAGCTCACCTAATTTTCGGACTACAGGCCACTCCTACGAGCAGTACTTC. This gives the protein CASSPNFRTTGHSYEQYF.